The rows below give T cell receptor beta chains drawn from one sample of a study of blood T cell repertoires in COVID-19. Clones were sequenced by immunoSEQ multiplex PCR, and TCRdb holds only the in-frame ones, with some missing. The repertoire includes 200,000 to 300,000 clones, approximately 85% of them detected once, and 5% to 6% sits in the top ten. Sequenced: peripheral blood. All receptors derive from a woman of 80 years or more with COVID-19, enrolled during active disease. Each CDR3 is given with its conserved first and last residue. The order of the fields is D gene, V gene, clone size, J gene, CDR3 DNA, CDR3 protein. The D gene is left open where the match is weak. Expanded clones get a size class; other rows say once, few or many, or leave the size out.

>.|TRBV19|.|TRBJ1-2
TGTGCCAGTAGTAACCCCAGGGGTCTGGCTCCCTACTATGGCTACACCTTC
CASSNPRGLAPYYGYTF
>TRBD1|TRBV10-3|.|TRBJ1-2
TGTGCCACGACAGGGGACGTCCCAGTGTATGGCTACACCTTC
CATTGDVPVYGYTF
>TRBD2|TRBV3-1/TRBV3-2|.|TRBJ2-7
TGTGCCAGCAGCCATAGAATCGGGGGGGCTCGTTACGAGCAGTACTTC
CASSHRIGGARYEQYF
>TRBD2|TRBV20-1|.|TRBJ2-5
TGCATGGGACTATCCCAAGAGACCCAGTACTTC
CMGLSQETQYF
>TRBD1|TRBV18|.|TRBJ1-6
TGTGCCAGCTCTCGGGACAGGGGGTCACCCCTCCACTTT
CASSRDRGSPLHF
>.|TRBV4-2|.|TRBJ2-1
TGTGCCAGCAGCCAAGGGGCCGGCGCCTACAATGAGCAGTTCTTC
CASSQGAGAYNEQFF
>TRBD1|TRBV19|.|TRBJ1-1
TGTGCCAGTACAAGGACAGGGGGAAGGACTGAAGCTTTCTTT
CASTRTGGRTEAFF
>TRBD2|TRBV6-5|.|TRBJ2-5
TGTGCCAGCCACCTGCACGGGGGGACCCAAGAGACCCAGTACTTC
CASHLHGGTQETQYF
>TRBD1|TRBV18|.|TRBJ1-2
TGTGCCAGCTCACCTGGACAGGTTTATGGCTACACCTTC
CASSPGQVYGYTF
>.|TRBV19|.|TRBJ2-3
TGTGCCACCTCAACGGGGCCGGGGGGCGCAGATACGCAGTATTTT
CATSTGPGGADTQYF
>.|TRBV19|.|TRBJ1-5
TGTGCCAGTAGTATAGACGCGCCGGGTGGAGGAGTGGGCAATCAGCCCCAGCATTTT
CASSIDAPGGGVGNQPQHF
>.|TRBV28|.|TRBJ1-2
TGTGCCAGCAGTTTCCCCGGGGAGGGAGGCTACACCTTC
CASSFPGEGGYTF
>.|TRBV6-5|few|TRBJ1-6
TGTGCCAGCAGTTACGAGGGGGGGAAAAATTCACCCCTCCACTTT
CASSYEGGKNSPLHF
>TRBD1|TRBV24-1|.|TRBJ1-6
TGTGCCACTTCTACAGGGGCGAATTCACCCCTCCACTTT
CATSTGANSPLHF
>.|TRBV7-6|.|TRBJ1-4
TGTGCCAGCAGCTTAAGCTACTCAACTAATGAAAAACTGTTTTTT
CASSLSYSTNEKLFF
>TRBD1|TRBV12-5|.|TRBJ1-2
TGTGCTAGTGCCTTGGACAGGGACATGTTTGGCTACACCTTC
CASALDRDMFGYTF
>TRBD1|TRBV5-1|.|TRBJ1-2
TGCGCCAGCAGCTTGGGACAGGGCGGTTATGGCTACACCTTC
CASSLGQGGYGYTF
>TRBD1|TRBV18|.|TRBJ1-2
TGTGCCAGCTCACTCCTCGGATGGACAGGACTCTACACCTTC
CASSLLGWTGLYTF
>.|TRBV29-1|.|TRBJ1-2
TGCAGCGTTGATCAAACAGGGAACTATGGCTACACCTTC
CSVDQTGNYGYTF
>.|TRBV4-1|.|TRBJ1-5
TGCGCCAGCAGCCAAGATGGAGCGACCCGGCGCAATCAGCCCCAGCATTTT
CASSQDGATRRNQPQHF
>.|TRBV11-3|.|TRBJ1-3
TGTGCCAGCAGCTTGGGGGCCGCGTCTGGAAACACCATATATTTT
CASSLGAASGNTIYF
>TRBD1|TRBV18|.|TRBJ2-2
TGTGCCAGCTCACCGACAGGGAGCACCGGGGAGCTGTTTTTT
CASSPTGSTGELFF
>.|TRBV3-1/TRBV3-2|.|TRBJ1-1
TGTGCCAGCAGCCAAGAGGCGAACACTGAAGCTTTCTTT
CASSQEANTEAFF
>.|TRBV7-2|.|TRBJ1-1
TGTGCCAGCAGCTTTTCCTACACTGAAGCTTTCTTT
CASSFSYTEAFF